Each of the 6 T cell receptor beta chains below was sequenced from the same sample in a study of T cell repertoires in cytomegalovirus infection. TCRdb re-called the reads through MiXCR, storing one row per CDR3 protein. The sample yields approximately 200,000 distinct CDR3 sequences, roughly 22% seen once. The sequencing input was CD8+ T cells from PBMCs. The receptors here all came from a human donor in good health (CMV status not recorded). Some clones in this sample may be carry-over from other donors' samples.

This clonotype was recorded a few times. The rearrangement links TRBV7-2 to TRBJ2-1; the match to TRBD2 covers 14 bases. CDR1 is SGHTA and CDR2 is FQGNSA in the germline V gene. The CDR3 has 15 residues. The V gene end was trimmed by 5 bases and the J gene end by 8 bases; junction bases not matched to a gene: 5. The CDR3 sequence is CASSKGLAGVYEQFF. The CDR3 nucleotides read TGTGCCAGCAGCAAGGGACTAGCGGGGGTGTATGAGCAGTTCTTC.

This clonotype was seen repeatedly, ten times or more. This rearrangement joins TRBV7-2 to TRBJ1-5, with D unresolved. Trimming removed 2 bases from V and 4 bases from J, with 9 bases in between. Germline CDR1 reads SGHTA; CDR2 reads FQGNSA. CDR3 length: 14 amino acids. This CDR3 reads CASSLFPFNQPQHF. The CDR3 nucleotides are TGTGCCAGCAGCTTATTCCCTTTTAATCAGCCCCAGCATTTT.

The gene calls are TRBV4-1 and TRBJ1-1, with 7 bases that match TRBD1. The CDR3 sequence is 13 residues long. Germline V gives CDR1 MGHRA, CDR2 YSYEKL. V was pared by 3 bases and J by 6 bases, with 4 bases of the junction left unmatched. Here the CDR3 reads CASSQGGQSEAFF. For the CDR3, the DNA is TGCGCCAGCAGCCAGGGGGGACAGTCTGAAGCTTTCTTT.

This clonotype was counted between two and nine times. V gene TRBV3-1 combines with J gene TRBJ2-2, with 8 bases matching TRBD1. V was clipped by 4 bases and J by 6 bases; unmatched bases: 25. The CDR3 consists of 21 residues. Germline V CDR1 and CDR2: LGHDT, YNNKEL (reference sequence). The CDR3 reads CASSRYPRTGPSTPTPGELFF. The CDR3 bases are TGTGCCAGCAGCCGCTACCCGAGGACAGGGCCCTCAACCCCCACACCCGGGGAGCTGTTTTTT.

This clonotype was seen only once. In nucleotides, the CDR3 is TGCAGTGCTAGAGATGGAGGGGATCTCTATGGCTACACCTTC. It is translated as CSARDGGDLYGYTF. The V gene is TRBV20-1, the J gene TRBJ1-2; maybe TRBD1 (5 bases). The V and J ends lost 0 bases and 4 bases respectively, with 12 bases between them. The CDR3 spans 14 residues. In germline, CDR1 is DFQATT, CDR2 SNEGSKA (reference sequence).

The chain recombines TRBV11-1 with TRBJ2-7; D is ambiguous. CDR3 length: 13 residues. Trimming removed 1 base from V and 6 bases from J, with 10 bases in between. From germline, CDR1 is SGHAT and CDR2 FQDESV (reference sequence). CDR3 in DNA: TGTGCCAGCAGCTTAGAGTTCGGACGCGAGCAGTACTTC. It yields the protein CASSLEFGREQYF.